The entry below describes one TCR beta chain. The antigen remains undetermined. The entry originates in a study of T cells in tuberculosis. Produced via immunoSEQ multiplex PCR; TCRdb's table is partial and in-frame only. The table has approximately 10,000 clones, 94% seen once. Study-level results: Shorter CDR3-alpha in active tuberculosis partly drove smaller distances.

CDR1 is KGHSH, CDR2 LQKENI, per germline. Between the trimmed V and J ends, which lost 1 base and 5 bases, there was a span of 11 bases. The CDR3 totals 15 residues. The TCR was taken from an adult with tuberculosis. Input material: PBMCs. The V gene is TRBV18, the J gene TRBJ2-2; D unresolved. The CDR3 spells CASSPLSVDTGELFF. CDR3 DNA: TGTGCCAGCTCACCACTGAGTGTAGATACCGGGGAGCTGTTTTTT.